The 24 T cell receptor beta chains listed next were all sequenced from one sample in a study of CD8+ T cells in alopecia areata. The sequencing template was cDNA reverse transcribed from extracted RNA. TCRdb's table, derived via immunoSEQ multiplex PCR, lists solely in-frame clones and lacks some. The sample lists some 110,000 clones; roughly 66% were seen once. Sequencing was carried out using CD4+ T cells sorted from blood. The receptors shown here come from a human donor in good health.

This clone has more than one count but fewer than ten. The V gene is TRBV6-5, the J gene TRBJ1-1; D unresolved. V was shortened by 5 bases and J by 0 bases, with 7 bases between the two germline ends. Germline CDR1 is MNHEY and CDR2 is SVGAGI. CDR3 length: 13 residues. The CDR3 here is CASSGPLNTEAFF. CDR3 nucleotides: TGTGCCAGCAGTGGGCCCTTGAACACTGAAGCTTTCTTT.

CDR3 in DNA: TGTGCCAGCAGCTTCAATGTCTGGGGGCGCGTCACCGGGGAGCTGTTTTTT. It specifies CASSFNVWGRVTGELFF. V and J are TRBV5-4 and TRBJ2-2, with D possibly matching TRBD1 (6 bases). The CDR3 loop spans 17 amino acids. Trimming left V 2 bases short and J 4 bases short, with 18 bases between. Germline CDR1 and CDR2: SGHNT and YYREEE (reference sequence).

This clone was picked up a small number of times. The chain has TRBV7-2 and TRBJ2-1, with 8 bases aligning to TRBD2. Germline V gene sequence: CDR1 SGHTA, CDR2 FQGNSA. The CDR3 length is 16 residues. The V gene end was trimmed by 5 bases and the J gene end by 3 bases; junction bases not matched to a gene: 9. The chain's CDR3 is CASSPGSGGVYNEQFF. CDR3 bases: TGTGCCAGCAGCCCTGGGTCCGGGGGGGTCTACAATGAGCAGTTCTTC.

The V gene is TRBV5-1, the J gene TRBJ2-5; possibly TRBD2 for D (6 bases). V lost 3 bases and J 1 base, leaving 10 bases between the germline ends. The CDR3 runs 14 residues. Germline V gives CDR1 SGHRS, CDR2 YFSETQ. The CDR3 here is CASSYGTLQETQYF. The CDR3 bases are TGCGCCAGCAGCTACGGGACTCTCCAAGAGACCCAGTACTTC.

As regards this clone: The identical CDR3 is also encoded by other nucleotide sequences in the sample. The rearrangement links TRBV6-5 to TRBJ2-5, with D perhaps matching TRBD2 (5 bases). The CDR3 has 11 amino acids. Germline V gene lookup returns CDR1 MNHEY and CDR2 SVGAGI. V lost 5 bases, J lost 5 bases, and 6 bases lay in between. CDR3 sequence reads: CASSTRETQYF. For the CDR3, the DNA is TGTGCCAGCAGTACTAGGGAGACCCAGTACTTC.

This sequence joins TRBV23-1 and TRBJ1-1; D is perhaps TRBD1 (5 bases). TRBV23-1 is an open reading frame, and its role is uncertain. This CDR3 has 11 amino acids. The ends were cut back, 6 bases at V and 3 bases at J, with 5 bases in the middle. The CDR3 spells CASRGDTEAFF. The CDR3 DNA follows: TGCGCCAGCAGAGGGGACACTGAAGCTTTCTTT.

This chain joins TRBV29-1 and TRBJ1-1; 8 positions agree with TRBD1. The CDR3 consists of 14 residues. Per germline, CDR1 SQVTM and CDR2 ANQGSEA. Trimming at V came to 3 bases and at J to 5 bases, leaving 8 bases not matched to a gene. CDR3 sequence (DNA): TGCAGCGTTGACCCAGGGGGCCAGGGGACTGAAGCTTTCTTT. Translation: CSVDPGGQGTEAFF.

V is TRBV29-1 and J is TRBJ1-1; no clear D gene. There are 13 residues in the CDR3. With 1 base removed from V and 1 base from J, the gap between germline ends came to 7 bases. The germline V gene has CDR1 SQVTM and CDR2 ANQGSEA. The DNA of the CDR3 is TGCAGCGTTGAAGTTTCTGAGAACACTGAAGCTTTCTTT. Residues: CSVEVSENTEAFF.

The chain couples TRBV30 to TRBJ2-7, with 8 positions matching TRBD1. Germline CDR1 is GTSNPN and CDR2 is SVGIG (reference sequence). The CDR3 is made up of 14 amino acids. The J segment lost 1 base and the V segment lost 2 bases, leaving 4 bases of the junction unmatched. CDR3 DNA: TGTGCCTGGAGTCCGAGGACAGGGTCCTACGAGCAGTACTTC. As protein: CAWSPRTGSYEQYF.

In this sample, this clone turned up a few times. The chain recombines TRBV5-4 with TRBJ2-4; the match to TRBD2 covers 8 bases. CDR3 length equals 13 residues. With V trimmed by 4 bases and J by 12 bases, 9 bases remained unmatched. The germline V gene has CDR1 SGHNT and CDR2 YYREEE (reference sequence). The CDR3 DNA follows: TGTGCCAGCAGCCCCGAGTGGCGGGGGGCTCAGTACTTC. This encodes CASSPEWRGAQYF.

A few counts support this clone. Within the sample, other DNA sequences also encode this same CDR3. V gene TRBV4-1 combines with J gene TRBJ1-5; 7 positions agree with TRBD1. This CDR3 region has 14 residues. V lost 5 bases and J lost 2; bases outside the gene matches: 3. Germline V gives CDR1 MGHRA, CDR2 YSYEKL. The CDR3 DNA sequence: TGCGCCAGCAGCGAAACAGGGGGCAATCAGCCCCAGCATTTT. The encoded protein is CASSETGGNQPQHF.

This chain connects TRBV6-5 to TRBJ1-4; D is unresolved. CDR1 and CDR2 from the germline V gene are MNHEY and SVGAGI. The V end lost 2 bases, the J end lost 8 bases, and 12 bases lay between the germline ends. The CDR3 has 14 residues. The CDR3 nucleotides read TGTGCCAGCAGTTACGCGGGGATGGGGGAAAAACTGTTTTTT. This codes for CASSYAGMGEKLFF.

A few counts support this clone. The rearrangement links TRBV29-1 to TRBJ1-1, with 7 positions matching TRBD1. The trim removed 7 bases at V and 2 bases at J, leaving 13 bases unmatched. The CDR3 runs to 15 residues. Germline CDR1 is SQVTM and CDR2 is ANQGSEA. CDR3 bases: TGCAGCGGGATGACAGGGTTCTATGGTAACACTGAAGCTTTCTTT. This sequence encodes CSGMTGFYGNTEAFF.

This clone was seen once. The chain combines TRBV6-1 with TRBJ1-2; D remains unclear. V lost 1 base to trimming and J lost 1 base, with 10 bases between them. CDR1 is MNHNS, CDR2 SASEGT, per germline. CDR3 length equals 15 residues. CDR3 coding DNA: TGTGCCAGCAGTGAAGTCTCGACAAATAACTATGGCTACACCTTC. Protein: CASSEVSTNNYGYTF.

The rearrangement links TRBV7-2 to TRBJ2-2; TRBD1 matches 11 bases. Germline trimming cut 3 bases from V and 5 bases from J; bases unmatched to any gene: 5. Germline CDR1 is SGHTA and CDR2 is FQGNSA. CDR3 size: 16 residues. CDR3 nucleotide sequence: TGTGCCAGCAGCTTCGCCGGGACAGGGGGTACCGGGGAGCTGTTTTTT. Amino acids: CASSFAGTGGTGELFF.

The CDR3 here is CASSSWAGGYTF. DNA of the CDR3: TGTGCCAGCAGTTCCTGGGCTGGGGGCTACACCTTC. V gene TRBV27 combines with J gene TRBJ1-2; no firm D call. Trimming pared 4 bases from V and 8 bases from J, leaving 11 bases between. The CDR3 sequence is 12 residues long. The germline CDR1 and CDR2 sequences are MNHEY and SMNVEV (reference sequence).

The chain links TRBV19 to TRBJ2-5, with D perhaps TRBD2 (7 bases). The CDR3 totals 12 residues. Trimming took 6 bases from V and 5 from J, leaving 10 bases between them. The germline CDR1 and CDR2 sequences are LNHDA and SQIVND (reference sequence). The CDR3: CASRGGGETQYF. Written as DNA, the CDR3 is TGTGCCAGTAGAGGGGGAGGGGAGACCCAGTACTTC.

This chain connects TRBV25-1 to TRBJ1-1; TRBD1 aligns across 7 bases. V trimming: 4 bases; J trimming: 4 bases; junction bases outside the gene matches: 6. CDR1 is MGHDK and CDR2 is SYGVNS in the germline V gene. The CDR3 has 14 amino acids. The CDR3 DNA reads TGTGCCAGCAGTGCAAACAGGGGAAGCACTGAAGCTTTCTTT. Its protein product is CASSANRGSTEAFF.

This clone was recorded once. In nucleotides, the CDR3 is TGCGCCAGCAGCTTGGGAGCAGGGAGCACAGATACGCAGTATTTT. Protein: CASSLGAGSTDTQYF. The J gene is TRBJ2-3, the V gene TRBV5-1; a possible D gene is TRBD1 (5 bases). V was clipped by 0 bases and J by 0 bases, with 8 bases between them. This CDR3 region has 15 residues. Germline V gives CDR1 SGHRS, CDR2 YFSETQ.

J is TRBJ2-5 and V is TRBV30, with D unresolved. CDR1 GTSNPN and CDR2 SVGIG come from the germline V gene (reference sequence). The CDR3 contains 15 residues. Trimming stripped 5 bases from V and 3 bases from J, with 19 bases between. The CDR3 DNA reads TGTGCCTGGGCACCTACGCACAAAATCAAAGAGACCCAGTACTTC. Protein: CAWAPTHKIKETQYF.

The chain combines TRBV29-1 with TRBJ2-7; possible D gene TRBD1, 5 bases. The ends were cut back, 4 bases at V and 2 bases at J, with 9 bases in the middle. Germline V CDR1 and CDR2: SQVTM, ANQGSEA. The length of the CDR3 is 12 residues. The CDR3 here is CSVGTGPYEQYF. CDR3 nucleotides: TGCAGCGTTGGAACAGGTCCCTACGAGCAGTACTTC.

The CDR3 is CASSVSDRGTEAFF. The CDR3 nucleotides are TGTGCCAGCAGCGTATCAGACAGGGGCACTGAAGCTTTCTTT. The rearrangement links TRBV9 to TRBJ1-1; TRBD1 matches at 8 bases. Per the germline V gene, CDR1 is SGDLS and CDR2 is YYNGEE. The CDR3 totals 14 residues. J lost 4 bases, V lost 1 base, and 3 bases had no gene match. The whole variable domain, remainder taken from reference TRBV9 and TRBJ1-1, is DSGVTQTPKHLITATGQRVTLRCSPRSGDLSVYWYQQSLDQGLQFLIQYYNGEERAKGNILERFSAQQFPDLHSELNLSSLELGDSALYFCASSVSDRGTEAFFGQGTRLTVV.

The CDR3 is CASSALRGETQYF. CDR3 nucleotides: TGTGCCAGCAGCGCCCTTCGAGGGGAGACCCAGTACTTC. The chain recombines TRBV4-2 with TRBJ2-5; weak D call: TRBD2 (5 bases). Trimming removed 5 bases at V and 5 bases at J, with 12 bases between. The CDR3 has 13 residues. CDR1 is LGHNA, CDR2 YNFKEQ, per germline.

J is TRBJ2-3 and V is TRBV18; 12 positions match TRBD2. The germline V gene encodes CDR1 KGHSH and CDR2 LQKENI. With 2 bases clipped from V and 2 bases from J, the junction kept 5 bases outside the gene matches. This CDR3 spans 17 amino acids. The DNA of the CDR3 is TGTGCCAGCTCACCAGGACTAGCGGGGTTGATCACAGATACGCAGTATTTT. Protein product: CASSPGLAGLITDTQYF. The variable domain in full, completed from reference TRBV18 and TRBJ2-3, reads NAGVMQNPRHLVRRRGQEARLRCSPMKGHSHVYWYRQLPEEGLKFMVYLQKENIIDESGMPKERFSAEFPKEGPSILRIQQVVRGDSAAYFCASSPGLAGLITDTQYFGPGTRLTVL.